These 20 T cell receptor beta chains originate from one sample sequenced in a study of Graves' ophthalmopathy and Graves' hyperthyroidism. Amplification from RNA transcripts yielded the TCR beta CDR3 regions. HTBI primers primed a first-round RT-PCR, and a second-round multiplex PCR followed. One entry per CDR3 protein results from TCRdb running MiXCR on the multiplex PCR reads. The data show more than 1,000,000 distinct CDR3 sequences, about 36% seen once. The sequenced sample was peripheral blood or thyroid tissue (not recorded which). These receptor sequences come from an adult man with Graves' hyperthyroidism.

The chain carries TRBV10-3 and TRBJ2-7; 10 bases map to TRBD2. The V gene end was trimmed by 10 bases and the J gene end by 2 bases; junction bases not matched to a gene: 23. CDR3 length equals 19 residues. CDR1 ENHRY and CDR2 SYGVKD come from the germline V gene. This CDR3 reads CASSSPRSSGSRPTYEQYF. In DNA form, the CDR3 reads TGTGCCAGCAGCTCCCCGCGGTCTAGCGGGAGCCGCCCCACCTACGAGCAGTACTTC.

This clonotype showed up just a few times. V is TRBV11-2 and J is TRBJ2-7; D unresolved. V dropped 5 bases and J dropped 2 bases, with 16 bases sitting between them. The length of the CDR3 is 15 residues. CDR1 is SGHAT and CDR2 is FQNNGV in the germline V gene. The CDR3 here is CASSQGSPNTYEQYF. The DNA of the CDR3 is TGTGCCAGCAGCCAAGGGTCCCCCAACACCTACGAGCAGTACTTC. Full variable domain (remainder filled in from reference TRBV11-2 and TRBJ2-7): EAGVAQSPRYKIIEKRQSVAFWCNPISGHATLYWYQQILGQGPKLLIQFQNNGVVDDSQLPKDRFSAERLKGVDSTLKIQPAKLEDSAVYLCASSQGSPNTYEQYFGPGTRLTVT.

The chain recombines TRBV12-3 or TRBV12-4 with TRBJ1-2, with D maybe TRBD1 (5 bases). This CDR3 comprises 13 residues. V shed 4 bases and J shed 8 bases, with 14 bases lying between them. The CDR3 DNA reads TGTGCCAGCAGTTCGGGGGGAGACGGAGGCTACACCTTC. Translation: CASSSGGDGGYTF.

J is TRBJ1-2 and V is TRBV12-3 or TRBV12-4; the match to TRBD1 covers 9 bases. This CDR3 has 12 amino acids. V shed 6 bases, J shed 7 bases, and the junction held 3 bases outside the gene matches. The CDR3 bases are TGTGCCAGCAGGCCGGGACAGGGTGGCTACACCTTC. Its translation: CASRPGQGGYTF.

This clonotype was detected ten times or more. The V and J genes are TRBV29-1 and TRBJ2-7, with 7 bases identical to TRBD1. V was pared by 3 bases and J by 0 bases, with 5 bases of the junction left unmatched. The CDR3 has 14 amino acids. CDR1 is SQVTM and CDR2 is ANQGSEA in the germline V gene. The CDR3 region is CSVELDRSSYEQYF. In nucleotides, the CDR3 is TGCAGCGTTGAGCTGGACAGGAGCTCCTACGAGCAGTACTTC.

This sequence joins TRBV19 and TRBJ1-1; TRBD1 aligns across 7 bases. Germline values: CDR1 LNHDA, CDR2 SQIVND (reference sequence). The junction had 6 bases not matched to a gene; V was cut back by 7 bases and J by 1 base. The CDR3 has 14 residues. For the CDR3, the DNA is TGTGCCAGTACTCCTACAGGGGCGAACACTGAAGCTTTCTTT. The encoded protein is CASTPTGANTEAFF.

This clonotype was counted many times. CDR3 nucleotide sequence: TGTGCCAGCCGTAGTACTAACAGGGAAGAAGCTTTCTTT. Its translation is CASRSTNREEAFF. The chain employs TRBV2 and TRBJ1-1; perhaps TRBD1 as D (6 bases). Germline V gene sequence: CDR1 SNHLY, CDR2 FYNNEI. The CDR3 has 13 amino acids. V dropped 8 bases and J dropped 8 bases, with 18 bases sitting between them.

The rearrangement links TRBV19 to TRBJ2-3; TRBD2 aligns across 12 bases. In germline, CDR1 is LNHDA, CDR2 SQIVND (reference sequence). The CDR3 sequence is 15 residues long. After removal of 4 bases from V and 3 bases from J, the junction contained 2 bases not matched to a gene. CDR3 in DNA: TGTGCCAGTAGTACGACTAGCGGGAGAACAGATACGCAGTATTTT. Its protein product is CASSTTSGRTDTQYF. The whole variable domain, remainder taken from reference TRBV19 and TRBJ2-3, is DGGITQSPKYLFRKEGQNVTLSCEQNLNHDAMYWYRQDPGQGLRLIYYSQIVNDFQKGDIAEGYSVSREKKESFPLTVTSAQKNPTAFYLCASSTTSGRTDTQYFGPGTRLTVL.

Points on this clonotype: A much larger clone lies a single base off, so this may be a read error. The J gene is TRBJ2-5, the V gene TRBV12-3 or TRBV12-4, with D perhaps assigned TRBD1 or TRBD2 (6 bases each). V was shortened by 8 bases and J by 9 bases, with 16 bases between the two germline ends. There are 12 residues in the CDR3. The CDR3 nucleotides read TGTGCCAGCGGGCAGGGGCGCGGGGCCCAGTACTTC. It codes for CASGQGRGAQYF.

This clonotype was counted only a few times. V gene TRBV5-1 combines with J gene TRBJ2-2; 8 positions agree with TRBD1. The CDR3 consists of 15 residues. Germline V CDR1 and CDR2: SGHRS, YFSETQ. Trimming took 7 bases from V and 0 from J; bases not matched to a gene: 5. CDR3: CASRGQDANTGELFF. Written as DNA, the CDR3 is TGCGCCAGCCGGGGACAGGACGCGAACACCGGGGAGCTGTTTTTT.

This clonotype occurred many times. This chain links TRBV5-1 with TRBJ1-5; 7 bases are a match to TRBD1. The germline V gene has CDR1 SGHRS and CDR2 YFSETQ. Trimming took 1 base from V and 0 from J; bases not matched to a gene: 4. This CDR3 spans 16 amino acids. DNA for the CDR3: TGCGCCAGCAGCTTGACGGCAGGGGGTAGCAATCAGCCCCAGCATTTT. Translating gives CASSLTAGGSNQPQHF.

In this sample, this clonotype turned up a few times. The chain uses TRBV12-3 or TRBV12-4 and TRBJ1-2; 7 bases are shared with TRBD1. J lost 14 bases, V lost 2 bases, and 11 bases had no gene match. This CDR3 is built from 13 residues. The CDR3 bases are TGTGCCAGCAGTTTACAATCCCGGGACAGTGCTACCTTC. This sequence encodes CASSLQSRDSATF.

This clonotype occurred many times. CDR3 nucleotides: TGTGCCAGTATGGAGGGGAACACCGGGGAGCTGTTTTTT. Translated: CASMEGNTGELFF. The chain combines TRBV19 with TRBJ2-2, with D perhaps TRBD2 (6 bases). Germline V gene sequence: CDR1 LNHDA, CDR2 SQIVND (reference sequence). V lost 7 bases to trimming and J lost 1 base, with 7 bases between them. The CDR3 has 13 residues. The full variable domain, its missing parts supplied by reference TRBV19 and TRBJ2-2, is DGGITQSPKYLFRKEGQNVTLSCEQNLNHDAMYWYRQDPGQGLRLIYYSQIVNDFQKGDIAEGYSVSREKKESFPLTVTSAQKNPTAFYLCASMEGNTGELFFGEGSRLTVL.

This chain connects TRBV7-9 to TRBJ1-2; D possibly corresponds to TRBD1 (5 bases). The CDR3 loop spans 16 amino acids. Trimming stripped 10 bases from V and 4 bases from J, with 25 bases between. Germline lookup yields CDR1 SEHNR and CDR2 FQNEAQ (reference sequence). The CDR3 region is CATGGGRLRTRYGYTF. The CDR3 nucleotides read TGTGCCACCGGCGGGGGGAGGCTACGTACTCGCTATGGCTACACCTTC.

This clonotype turned up a few times. The gene calls are TRBV20-1 and TRBJ1-2, with D possibly matching TRBD1 (5 bases). Germline CDR1 reads DFQATT; CDR2 reads SNEGSKA (reference sequence). The CDR3 loop spans 15 amino acids. The ends were cut back, 0 bases at V and 3 bases at J, with 14 bases in the middle. The CDR3 sequence: CSARDAVRGYYGYTF. In DNA, the CDR3 is TGCAGTGCTAGAGACGCGGTGAGGGGATACTATGGCTACACCTTC.

This chain connects TRBV7-9 to TRBJ1-4; D not resolved. This CDR3 has 13 residues. Per germline, CDR1 SEHNR and CDR2 FQNEAQ (reference sequence). Trimming took off 4 bases at V and 0 bases at J, with 3 bases between the two ends. The CDR3 nucleotides are TGTGCCAGCAGCTCCCCAACTAATGAAAAACTGTTTTTT. It codes for CASSSPTNEKLFF. The full variable domain, completed using reference TRBV7-9 and TRBJ1-4, is DTGVSQNPRHKITKRGQNVTFRCDPISEHNRLYWYRQTLGQGPEFLTYFQNEAQLEKSRLLSDRFSAERPKGSFSTLEIQRTEQGDSAMYLCASSSPTNEKLFFGSGTQLSVL.

Note on this clonotype: This may be a read error: a much more frequent sequence differs by one nucleotide. The chain has TRBV29-1 and TRBJ1-2; D possibly corresponds to TRBD1 (6 bases). The CDR3 totals 14 residues. Germline-derived CDR1 and CDR2 are SQVTM and ANQGSEA. Trimming took off 2 bases at V and 4 bases at J, with 14 bases between the two ends. The CDR3 nucleotides are TGCAGCGTTGAAATGGGGGGGCGCAGCTATGGCTACACCTTC. This gives the protein CSVEMGGRSYGYTF.

This clonotype appeared many times. This rearrangement joins TRBV5-1 to TRBJ2-7; possibly TRBD1 for D (5 bases). There are 15 residues in the CDR3. Germline values: CDR1 SGHRS, CDR2 YFSETQ. V was pared by 1 base and J by 2 bases, with 13 bases between. CDR3 region: CASSLFQGAAYEQYF. In DNA, the CDR3 is TGCGCCAGCAGCTTGTTCCAGGGTGCCGCCTACGAGCAGTACTTC. Filled out from reference TRBV5-1 and TRBJ2-7, the complete variable domain reads KAGVTQTPRYLIKTRGQQVTLSCSPISGHRSVSWYQQTPGQGLQFLFEYFSETQRNKGNFPGRFSGRQFSNSRSEMNVSTLELGDSALYLCASSLFQGAAYEQYFGPGTRLTVT.

This clonotype has just a few counts. V gene TRBV6-5 combines with J gene TRBJ2-7, with D uncertain. This CDR3 has 13 amino acids. Deletions cut 2 bases from V and 6 bases from J, with 11 bases between. Germline lookup yields CDR1 MNHEY and CDR2 SVGAGI. CDR3 loop: CASSYGRPGEQYF. DNA of the CDR3: TGTGCCAGCAGTTACGGACGGCCAGGCGAGCAGTACTTC.

This clonotype was counted many times. This sequence joins TRBV7-3 and TRBJ2-6, with D perhaps given as TRBD1 or TRBD2 (6 bases each). V was cut by 3 bases and J by 4 bases, with 10 bases left in between. The CDR3 has 15 amino acids. Germline values: CDR1 SGHTA, CDR2 FQGTGA. CDR3 sequence: CASSFRGGGANVLTF. The CDR3 nucleotides read TGTGCCAGCAGCTTCAGGGGAGGCGGGGCCAACGTCCTGACTTTC. Variable domain in full (rest from reference TRBV7-3 and TRBJ2-6): GAGVSQTPSNKVTEKGKYVELRCDPISGHTALYWYRQSLGQGPEFLIYFQGTGAADDSGLPNDRFFAVRPEGSVSTLKIQRTERGDSAVYLCASSFRGGGANVLTFGAGSRLTVL.